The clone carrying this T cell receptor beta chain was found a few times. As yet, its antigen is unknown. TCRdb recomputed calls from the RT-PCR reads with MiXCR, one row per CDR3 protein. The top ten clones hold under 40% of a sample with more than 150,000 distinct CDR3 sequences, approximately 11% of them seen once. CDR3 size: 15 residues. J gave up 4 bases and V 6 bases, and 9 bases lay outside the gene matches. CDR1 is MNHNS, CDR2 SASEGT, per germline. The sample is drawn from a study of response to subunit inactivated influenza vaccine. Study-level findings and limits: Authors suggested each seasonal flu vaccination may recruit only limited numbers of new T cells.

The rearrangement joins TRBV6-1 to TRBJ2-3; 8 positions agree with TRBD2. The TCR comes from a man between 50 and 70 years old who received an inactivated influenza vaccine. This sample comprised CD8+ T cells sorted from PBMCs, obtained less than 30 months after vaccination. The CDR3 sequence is CASRARREVADTQYF. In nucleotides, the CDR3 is TGTGCCAGCAGGGCTAGGCGGGAGGTAGCAGATACGCAGTATTTT.